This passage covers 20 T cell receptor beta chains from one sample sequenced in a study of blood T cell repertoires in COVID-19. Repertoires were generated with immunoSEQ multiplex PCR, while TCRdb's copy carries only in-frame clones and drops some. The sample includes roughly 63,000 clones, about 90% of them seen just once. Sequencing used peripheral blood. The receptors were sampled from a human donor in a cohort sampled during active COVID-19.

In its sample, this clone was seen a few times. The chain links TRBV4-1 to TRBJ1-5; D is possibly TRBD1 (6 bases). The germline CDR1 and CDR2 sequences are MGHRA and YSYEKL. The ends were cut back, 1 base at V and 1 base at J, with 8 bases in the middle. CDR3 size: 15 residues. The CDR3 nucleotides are TGCGCCAGCAGCCAAGGGCAGGGGAGCAATCAGCCCCAGCATTTT. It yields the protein CASSQGQGSNQPQHF.

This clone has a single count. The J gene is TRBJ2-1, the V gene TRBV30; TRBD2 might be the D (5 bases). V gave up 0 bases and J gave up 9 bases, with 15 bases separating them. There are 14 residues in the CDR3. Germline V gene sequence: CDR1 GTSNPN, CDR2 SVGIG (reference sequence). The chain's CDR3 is CAWSVLRGGGEQFF. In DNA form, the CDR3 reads TGTGCCTGGAGTGTACTACGAGGTGGAGGTGAGCAGTTCTTC.

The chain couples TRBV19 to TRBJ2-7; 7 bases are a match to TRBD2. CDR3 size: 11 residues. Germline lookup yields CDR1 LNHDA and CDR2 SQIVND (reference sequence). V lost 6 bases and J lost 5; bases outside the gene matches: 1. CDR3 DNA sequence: TGTGCCAGTAGCCGGGGGGACGAGCAGTACTTC. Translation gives CASSRGDEQYF.

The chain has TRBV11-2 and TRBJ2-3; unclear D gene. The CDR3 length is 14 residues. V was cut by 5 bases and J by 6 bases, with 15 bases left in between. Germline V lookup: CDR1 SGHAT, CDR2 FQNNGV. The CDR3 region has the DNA TGTGCCAGCAGCCCCTCCTCTAGATTTGATACGCAGTATTTT. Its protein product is CASSPSSRFDTQYF.

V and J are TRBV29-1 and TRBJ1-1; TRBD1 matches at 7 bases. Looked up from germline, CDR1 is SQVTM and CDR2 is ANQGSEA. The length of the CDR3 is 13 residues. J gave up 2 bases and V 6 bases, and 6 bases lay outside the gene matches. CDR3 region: CSVTGTANTEAFF. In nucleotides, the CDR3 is TGCAGCGTAACCGGGACAGCCAACACTGAAGCTTTCTTT.

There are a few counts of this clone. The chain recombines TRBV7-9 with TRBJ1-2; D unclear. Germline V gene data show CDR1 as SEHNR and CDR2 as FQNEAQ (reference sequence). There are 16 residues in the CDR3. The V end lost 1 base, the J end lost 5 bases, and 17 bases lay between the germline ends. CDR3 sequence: CASSLGANPGSYGYTF. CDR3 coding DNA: TGTGCCAGCAGCTTAGGAGCAAACCCGGGATCATATGGCTACACCTTC.

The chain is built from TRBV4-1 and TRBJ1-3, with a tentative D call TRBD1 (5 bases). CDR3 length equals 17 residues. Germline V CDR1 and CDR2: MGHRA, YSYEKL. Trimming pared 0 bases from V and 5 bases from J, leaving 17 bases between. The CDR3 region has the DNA TGCGCCAGCAGCCAAGACACCCTCGGGGGTTATAGAAACACCATATATTTT. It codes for CASSQDTLGGYRNTIYF.

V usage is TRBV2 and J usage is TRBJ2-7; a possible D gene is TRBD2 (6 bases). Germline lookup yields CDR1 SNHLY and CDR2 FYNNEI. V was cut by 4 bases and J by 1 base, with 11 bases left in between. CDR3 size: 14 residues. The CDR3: CASSVGGASYEQYF. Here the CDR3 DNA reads TGTGCCAGCAGTGTCGGGGGAGCTTCCTACGAGCAGTACTTC.

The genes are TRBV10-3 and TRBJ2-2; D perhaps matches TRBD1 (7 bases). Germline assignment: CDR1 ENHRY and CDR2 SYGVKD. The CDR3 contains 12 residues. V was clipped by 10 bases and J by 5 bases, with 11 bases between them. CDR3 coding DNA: TGTGCCACCCAGGGGGGAACCGGGGAGCTGTTTTTT. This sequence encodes CATQGGTGELFF.

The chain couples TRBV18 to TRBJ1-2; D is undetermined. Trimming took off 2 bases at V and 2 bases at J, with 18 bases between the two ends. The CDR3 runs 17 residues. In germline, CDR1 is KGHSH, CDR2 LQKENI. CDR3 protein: CASSPEGFPDQNYGYTF. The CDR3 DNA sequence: TGTGCCAGCTCACCAGAGGGTTTCCCCGATCAAAACTATGGCTACACCTTC.

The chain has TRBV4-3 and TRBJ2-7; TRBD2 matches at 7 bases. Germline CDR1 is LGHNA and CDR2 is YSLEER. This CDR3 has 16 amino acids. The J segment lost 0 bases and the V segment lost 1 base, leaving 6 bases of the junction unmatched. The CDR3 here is CASSQATQRDSYEQYF. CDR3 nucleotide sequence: TGCGCCAGCAGCCAAGCGACCCAGCGGGACTCCTACGAGCAGTACTTC.

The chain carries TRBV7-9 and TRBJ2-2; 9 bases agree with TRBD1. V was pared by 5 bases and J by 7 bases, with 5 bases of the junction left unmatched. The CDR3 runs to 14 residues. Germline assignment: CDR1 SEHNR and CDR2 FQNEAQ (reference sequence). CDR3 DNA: TGTGCCAGCAGCCTGGGACAGGGCCACGGGGAGCTGTTTTTT. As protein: CASSLGQGHGELFF.

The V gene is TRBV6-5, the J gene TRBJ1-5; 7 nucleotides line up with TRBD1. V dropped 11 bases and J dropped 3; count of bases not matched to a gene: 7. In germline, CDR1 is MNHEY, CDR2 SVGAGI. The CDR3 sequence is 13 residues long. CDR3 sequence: CASTGTDNQPQHF. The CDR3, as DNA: TGTGCCTCCACCGGGACAGACAATCAGCCCCAGCATTTT.

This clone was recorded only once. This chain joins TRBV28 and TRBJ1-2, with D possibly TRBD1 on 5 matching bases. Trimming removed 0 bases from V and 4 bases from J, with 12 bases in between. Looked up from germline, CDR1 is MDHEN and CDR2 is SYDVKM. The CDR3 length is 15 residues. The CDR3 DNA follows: TGTGCCAGCAGTTTATGGCAGGGCCAGATCTATGGCTACACCTTC. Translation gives CASSLWQGQIYGYTF.

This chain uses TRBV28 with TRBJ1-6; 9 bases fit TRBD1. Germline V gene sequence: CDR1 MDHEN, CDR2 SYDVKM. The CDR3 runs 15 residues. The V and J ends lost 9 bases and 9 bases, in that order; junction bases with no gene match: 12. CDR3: CASQIQGASSSPLHF. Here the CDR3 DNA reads TGTGCCAGTCAGATACAGGGGGCCTCGAGTTCACCCCTCCACTTT.

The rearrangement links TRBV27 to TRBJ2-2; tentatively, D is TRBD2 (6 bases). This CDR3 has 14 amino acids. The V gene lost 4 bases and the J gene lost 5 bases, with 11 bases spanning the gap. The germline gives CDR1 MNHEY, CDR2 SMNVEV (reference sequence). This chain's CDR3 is CASSSGLSTGELFF. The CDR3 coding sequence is TGTGCCAGCAGTTCGGGACTTTCGACCGGGGAGCTGTTTTTT.

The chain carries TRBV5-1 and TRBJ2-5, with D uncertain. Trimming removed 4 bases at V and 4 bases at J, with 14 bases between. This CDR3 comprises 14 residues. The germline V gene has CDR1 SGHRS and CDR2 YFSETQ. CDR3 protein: CASSTGLGPETQYF. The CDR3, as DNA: TGCGCCAGCAGCACCGGGTTAGGCCCAGAGACCCAGTACTTC.

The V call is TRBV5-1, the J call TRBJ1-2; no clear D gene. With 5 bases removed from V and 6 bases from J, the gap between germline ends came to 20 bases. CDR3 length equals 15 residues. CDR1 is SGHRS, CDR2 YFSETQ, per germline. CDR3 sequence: CASSSAPGWADGYTF. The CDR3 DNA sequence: TGCGCCAGCAGTTCCGCGCCCGGCTGGGCCGATGGCTACACCTTC. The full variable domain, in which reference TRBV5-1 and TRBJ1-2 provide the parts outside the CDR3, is KAGVTQTPRYLIKTRGQQVTLSCSPISGHRSVSWYQQTPGQGLQFLFEYFSETQRNKGNFPGRFSGRQFSNSRSEMNVSTLELGDSALYLCASSSAPGWADGYTFGSGTRLTVV.

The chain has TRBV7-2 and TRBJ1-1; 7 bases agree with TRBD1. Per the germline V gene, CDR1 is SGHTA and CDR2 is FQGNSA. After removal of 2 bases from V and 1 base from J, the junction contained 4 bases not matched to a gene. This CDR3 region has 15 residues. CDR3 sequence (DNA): TGTGCCAGCAGCTTATTTTCAGGGGGGAACACTGAAGCTTTCTTT. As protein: CASSLFSGGNTEAFF.

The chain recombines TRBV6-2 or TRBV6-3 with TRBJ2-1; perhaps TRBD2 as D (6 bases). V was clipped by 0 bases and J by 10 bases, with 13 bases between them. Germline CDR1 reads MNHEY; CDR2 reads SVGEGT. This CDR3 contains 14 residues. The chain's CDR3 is CASSYSRDSKEQFF. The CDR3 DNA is TGTGCCAGCAGTTACTCGAGGGACTCCAAGGAGCAGTTCTTC.